This TCR beta chain is from a study of blood T cells in healthy people across ages (dated by TCRdb to about 2015). Study-level background: In model experiments, template switching captured roughly one uniquely barcoded TCR beta cDNA molecule for every two T cells. To track age-related changes in TCR beta repertoire diversity, the study relied on deep sequencing normalized with unique cDNA molecular identifiers. The donors were divided into four age groups: young (average approximately 17 years), middle-aged (about 39), aged (around 59) and long-lived (roughly 86). To avoid experimental bias, donors of different ages were distributed randomly across sequencing lanes. Two additional independent replicas of 1 million unique cDNA reads from the same blood draw were analyzed for two donors (one aged 18 to 30 and one aged 80 or older).

After removal of 6 bases from V and 2 bases from J, the junction retains 5 bases not matched to a gene. The CDR3 has 14 amino acids, counting the end cysteine and phenylalanine. This entry keeps only the CDR3 DNA: 42 bases, framed from base 1. As encoded in the germline V gene, CDR1 is ENHRY while CDR2 is SYGVKD. Library generation was performed with 5' RACE. Data came from an Illumina HiSeq 2500. A second PCR of roughly 6 to 11 cycles was run with a J-beta primer mix and a sample-barcoded 5' primer. A template-switch 5' adaptor carrying 12 random nucleotides introduced a unique molecular identifier onto each TCR beta cDNA molecule. Each sample yielded at least 3 million CDR3-containing paired-end reads. All of the RNA was converted into first-strand cDNA using the Mint cDNA synthesis kit, with a TRBC-specific oligonucleotide serving as the primer. After uracil-DNA glycosylase treatment, a first 18-cycle PCR used universal primers M1SS and BC2_uni_R on all cDNA. In the original analysis: For normalization, 1 million high-quality reads, each with a distinct molecular identifier, were randomly selected from each sample. Reads with shared molecular identifiers were discarded instead of being binned into consensus sequences. MiTCR, set to a Q25 quality threshold and the strictest error-elimination algorithm, was used for CDR3 identification, clonotype clustering and error correction. A nonparametric unseen species model with Euler transformation was used to estimate a lower bound on total TCR beta diversity. TCRdb reprocessed the public reads (quality trimming at Q25 with fastp, clone calling with MiXCR) and kept in-frame beta chains. A single entry per CDR3 protein holds the most common genes and DNA from its merged rows. TCRdb, not the authors, supplied the V and J calls. The sample has approximately 880,000 distinct CDR3 sequences on record, about 48% of them singletons. The top ten clones comprise 13% of the sample.

On this clonotype itself: Its antigen remains unidentified. Per-nucleotide qualities are absent, and no much larger clonotype sits a single base away.

Paper-wide results and their limitations: Compared with the aged group, the long-lived group had more naive CD4+ T cells, fewer expanded clones and increased TCR diversity, suggesting age selection. Donor CMV infection status was unknown, potentially confounding age-related changes in expanded clonotypes. Estimates of total diversity from one million sequenced T cells were regarded as lower bounds and underestimates. A strong correlation was found between observed TCR beta diversity and the percentage of naive T cells measured by flow cytometry. Since profiling was done on bulk unsorted PBMCs, naive and antigen-experienced compartments could not be conclusively compared. As age increased, observed TCR beta diversity per million T cells dropped in a roughly linear way, and a significant reduction was already evident by age roughly 40.

Systemically healthy Caucasian individuals from Russia, some 38 in total and aged about 6 to 100 years, were included as donors. Each donor gave approximately 9.4 milliliters of peripheral blood, drawn into EDTA-treated Vacutainer tubes. PBMCs were isolated by Ficoll-Paque density-gradient centrifugation, with at least 6.5 million obtained per sample. Total RNA was extracted from PBMCs with Trizol reagent, with at least 6 micrograms obtained per sample. For every donor, an aliquot of PBMCs went through flow cytometry to measure the percentages of naive CD45RAhigh/CD27high T cells. This receptor was taken from a man aged 25 to 40 in good health. The material sequenced was blood. The rearranged chain carries TRBV10-3 and TRBJ2-7, and TRBD1 aligns with 9 junction nucleotides. The DNA sequence is as follows: TGTGCCATCAGAGAGACAGGGGGACCCTACGAGCAGTACTTC. Its coded protein is CAIRETGGPYEQYF.